A single sample gave rise to the 10 T cell receptor beta chains below, sequenced in a study of memory CD4+ T cells and cytomegalovirus serostatus. The sort gate was single viable CD3+CD4+CD8-CD45RO+ cells for memory CD4+ T cells. Sequencing used immunoSEQ multiplex PCR; TCRdb keeps in-frame clones, though not all of them. Found here are over 35,000 clones, over 65% of them singletons; the top ten hold 0.6% to 0.9%. The sequenced sample was memory CD4+ T cells from blood. These receptors were taken from an adult in good health and CMV-seronegative.

V is TRBV10-2 and J is TRBJ2-5; D gene ambiguous. The length of the CDR3 is 11 residues. Germline-derived CDR1 and CDR2 are WSHSY and SAAADI. The V gene lost 2 bases and the J gene lost 5 bases, with 3 bases spanning the gap. The CDR3 sequence: CASSERETQYF. CDR3 nucleotide sequence: TGCGCCAGCAGTGAGAGGGAGACCCAGTACTTC.

This chain joins TRBV9 and TRBJ1-6; no clear D gene. The CDR3 extends over 12 amino acids. Germline CDR1 reads SGDLS; CDR2 reads YYNGEE. V lost 1 base and J 8 bases, leaving 4 bases between the germline ends. The CDR3 sequence is CASSVNDSPLHF. CDR3 bases: TGTGCCAGCAGCGTAAATGATTCACCCCTCCACTTT.

The chain has TRBV2 and TRBJ1-1; a possible D gene is TRBD1 (5 bases). Trimming cost V 3 bases and J 3 bases, with 8 bases left between them. The length of the CDR3 is 13 residues. Germline lookup yields CDR1 SNHLY and CDR2 FYNNEI. CDR3 sequence: CASSDGGDTEAFF. CDR3 DNA: TGTGCCAGCAGTGATGGGGGAGACACTGAAGCTTTCTTT.

This rearrangement joins TRBV4-1 to TRBJ2-6; D call uncertain. The CDR3 has 15 residues. CDR1 and CDR2 (germline): MGHRA, YSYEKL. The V end lost 4 bases, the J end lost 0 bases, and 7 bases lay between the germline ends. CDR3 DNA: TGCGCCAGCAGCCCTCGGGTCTCTGGGGCCAACGTCCTGACTTTC. It specifies CASSPRVSGANVLTF.

The genes are TRBV7-8 and TRBJ1-6, with 9 bases that match TRBD1. V dropped 4 bases and J dropped 9; count of bases not matched to a gene: 7. Germline CDR1 reads SGHVS; CDR2 reads FQNEAQ. The length of the CDR3 is 15 residues. The CDR3 DNA sequence: TGTGCCAGCAGCTCAACAGGGGGCGTAGGTTCACCCCTCCACTTT. Its translation is CASSSTGGVGSPLHF.

This chain connects TRBV19 to TRBJ2-2; 8 bases line up with TRBD1. CDR3 length equals 14 residues. Per germline, CDR1 LNHDA and CDR2 SQIVND (reference sequence). J lost 5 bases, V lost 9 bases, and 8 bases had no gene match. CDR3 region: CASSTGVETGELFF. DNA of the CDR3: TGTGCCAGCTCGACAGGGGTTGAAACCGGGGAGCTGTTTTTT.

With respect to this clone: At one of its ends the junction is not consistent with the germline gene, which may arise from a read error. The V gene is TRBV7-6, the J gene TRBJ1-6; 7 bases match TRBD1. The CDR3 totals 16 residues. Germline V lookup: CDR1 SGHVS, CDR2 FNYEAQ. CDR3 nucleotide sequence: TGTGCCAGCAGCCCAATGGGACAGAGTAATAAGTCACCCCTCCACTTT. Encoded protein: CASSPMGQSNKSPLHF.

The chain combines TRBV5-6 with TRBJ1-2, with D unclear. The germline V and J ends were trimmed by 3 bases and 8 bases, with 11 bases remaining between them. CDR3 length: 12 residues. CDR1 and CDR2 from the germline V gene are SGHDT and YYEEEE. Here the CDR3 reads CASSSVARGYTF. DNA of the CDR3: TGTGCCAGCAGCTCCGTGGCAAGAGGCTACACCTTC.

The rearrangement joins TRBV13 to TRBJ1-2; D is uncertain. Germline V gene sequence: CDR1 PRHDT, CDR2 FYEKMQ (reference sequence). The CDR3 has 12 amino acids. V lost 9 bases and J lost 8, with 16 bases in between. CDR3 sequence: CARGFSPSGYTF. For the CDR3, the DNA is TGTGCCAGGGGGTTCTCACCCTCAGGCTACACCTTC. Drawing the rest from reference TRBV13 and TRBJ1-2, the complete variable domain is AAGVIQSPRHLIKEKRETATLKCYPIPRHDTVYWYQQGPGQDPQFLISFYEKMQSDKGSIPDRFSAQQFSDYHSELNMSSLELGDSALYFCARGFSPSGYTFGSGTRLTVV.

The CDR3 coding sequence is TGTGCCAGCTTCCCTCACCGGGAGACAGGGGAGCTGTTTTTT. Translated, it gives CASFPHRETGELFF. The chain joins TRBV18 to TRBJ2-2, with a weak D call TRBD2 (6 bases). Germline V gene lookup returns CDR1 KGHSH and CDR2 LQKENI. The CDR3 consists of 14 residues. V shed 7 bases and J shed 8 bases, with 17 bases lying between them. The full variable domain, in which reference TRBV18 and TRBJ2-2 provide the parts outside the CDR3, is NAGVMQNPRHLVRRRGQEARLRCSPMKGHSHVYWYRQLPEEGLKFMVYLQKENIIDESGMPKERFSAEFPKEGPSILRIQQVVRGDSAAYFCASFPHRETGELFFGEGSRLTVL.